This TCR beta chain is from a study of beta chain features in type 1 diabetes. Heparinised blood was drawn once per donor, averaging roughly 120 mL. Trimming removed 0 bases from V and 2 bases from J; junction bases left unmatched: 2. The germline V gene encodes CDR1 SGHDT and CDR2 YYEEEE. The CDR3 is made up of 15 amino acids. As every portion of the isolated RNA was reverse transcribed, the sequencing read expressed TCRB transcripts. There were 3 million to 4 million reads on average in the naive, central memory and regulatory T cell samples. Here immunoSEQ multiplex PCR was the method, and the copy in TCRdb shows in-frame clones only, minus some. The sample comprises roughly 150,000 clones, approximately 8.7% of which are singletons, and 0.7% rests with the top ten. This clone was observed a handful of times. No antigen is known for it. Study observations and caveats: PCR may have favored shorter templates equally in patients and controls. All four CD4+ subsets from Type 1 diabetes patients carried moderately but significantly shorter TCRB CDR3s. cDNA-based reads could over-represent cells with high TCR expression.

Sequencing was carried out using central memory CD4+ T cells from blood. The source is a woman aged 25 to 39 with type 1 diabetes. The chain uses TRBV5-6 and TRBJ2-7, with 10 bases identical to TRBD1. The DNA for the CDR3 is TGTGCCAGCAGCTTGGCGGACAGGGGGACCTACGAGCAGTACTTC. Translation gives CASSLADRGTYEQYF.